This entry concerns a single T cell receptor (beta chain). As yet, its antigen is unknown. This entry is derived from a study of cytomegalovirus exposure and HLA in healthy donors. Study-wide context: As an earlier analysis found, 150 million to 200 million T cells yielded 117 million unique TCR beta sequences.

Germline V gene sequence: CDR1 SGDLS, CDR2 YYNGEE. The J segment lost 5 bases and the V segment lost 7 bases, leaving 5 bases of the junction unmatched. This CDR3 spans 14 amino acids. A multiplex PCR was run with 60 Vbeta primers and 13 Jbeta primers. Measured with immunoSEQ multiplex PCR; TCRdb has only the in-frame clones, and not every one. The sample records about 160,000 clones, approximately 90% being singletons. Study results and caveats: Upon later analysis, HLA-associated TCR beta chains proved more clonally expanded than other, equally common chains. Rarity characterized most TCR sequences, yet some public TCRs appeared in many donors.

The specimen sequenced was PBMCs. The sequence was collected from a woman in her twenties or thirties in good health and CMV-seronegative. This chain joins TRBV9 and TRBJ2-3; the match to TRBD2 covers 12 bases. DNA for the CDR3: TGTGCCAGCTCGACTAGCGGGAGAGGAGATACGCAGTATTTT. Translation gives CASSTSGRGDTQYF.